These 9 T cell receptor beta chains were sequenced from one sample in a study of cytomegalovirus exposure and HLA in healthy donors. Clones were sequenced by immunoSEQ multiplex PCR, and TCRdb holds only the in-frame ones, with some missing. The table has about 150,000 clones, roughly 87% seen once. What was sequenced was PBMCs. Receptors were obtained from a man between 18 and 35 years old in good health and CMV-seropositive.

This rearrangement joins TRBV5-1 to TRBJ2-7; 12 bases fit TRBD2. There are 14 residues in the CDR3. V dropped 5 bases and J dropped 7; count of bases not matched to a gene: 7. Germline CDR1 SGHRS, CDR2 YFSETQ. DNA of the CDR3: TGCGCCAGCAGAAGACTAGCGGGAGTCGGAGAGCAGTACTTC. Amino acid sequence: CASRRLAGVGEQYF.

The chain employs TRBV5-1 and TRBJ2-7; D uncertain. V was pared by 4 bases and J by 6 bases, with 14 bases between. The CDR3 runs 13 residues. Germline CDR1 reads SGHRS; CDR2 reads YFSETQ. The CDR3 nucleotides read TGCGCCAGCAGCCCCAATCGGTGGAGCGAGCAGTACTTC. Amino acids: CASSPNRWSEQYF. Full variable domain (rest looked up from reference TRBV5-1 and TRBJ2-7): KAGVTQTPRYLIKTRGQQVTLSCSPISGHRSVSWYQQTPGQGLQFLFEYFSETQRNKGNFPGRFSGRQFSNSRSEMNVSTLELGDSALYLCASSPNRWSEQYFGPGTRLTVT.

This rearrangement joins TRBV29-1 to TRBJ2-3; tentative D call: TRBD2 (6 bases). V was shortened by 7 bases and J by 2 bases, with 10 bases between the two germline ends. The CDR3 covers 12 residues. Germline lookup yields CDR1 SQVTM and CDR2 ANQGSEA. The CDR3 nucleotides are TGCAGCGCCAGGGACTCCACAGATACGCAGTATTTT. This codes for CSARDSTDTQYF.

The chain is built from TRBV27 and TRBJ2-1; 13 nucleotides align to TRBD2. The CDR3 sequence is 17 residues long. CDR1 and CDR2 from the germline V gene are MNHEY and SMNVEV (reference sequence). V shed 0 bases, J shed 5 bases, and the junction held 4 bases outside the gene matches. CDR3 sequence (DNA): TGTGCCAGCAGTTTATCCCCGGGACTAGCGGGGAACAATGAGCAGTTCTTC. Translating it yields CASSLSPGLAGNNEQFF.

The genes are TRBV19 and TRBJ2-7; no reliable D call. The CDR3 spans 13 residues. V lost 3 bases and J 4 bases, leaving 10 bases between the germline ends. The V gene's germline CDR1 is LNHDA and CDR2 SQIVND (reference sequence). The CDR3 is CASSMFRDYEQYF. DNA of the CDR3: TGTGCCAGTAGTATGTTTCGAGATTACGAGCAGTACTTC.

The chain carries TRBV19 and TRBJ2-5; 8 positions match TRBD2. This CDR3 is 15 amino acids long. Germline V CDR1 and CDR2: LNHDA, SQIVND (reference sequence). Unmatched junction bases numbered 5, after V lost 3 bases and J lost 2 bases. The CDR3 protein is CASSILTSGQETQYF. Here the CDR3 DNA reads TGTGCCAGTAGTATTTTAACTAGCGGACAAGAGACCCAGTACTTC.

The chain links TRBV6-5 to TRBJ1-1; 8 bases match TRBD1. This CDR3 is 13 amino acids long. Germline V gives CDR1 MNHEY, CDR2 SVGAGI. Trimming removed 2 bases from V and 7 bases from J; junction bases left unmatched: 3. The CDR3 bases are TGTGCCAGCAGTTACCGGACAGGGATTGAAGCTTTCTTT. Amino acids: CASSYRTGIEAFF.

The chain has TRBV10-2 and TRBJ2-3; 12 bases are a match to TRBD2. CDR1 and CDR2 (germline): WSHSY, SAAADI. The CDR3 has 15 amino acids. The J segment lost 3 bases and the V segment lost 6 bases, leaving 4 bases of the junction unmatched. CDR3 DNA sequence: TGCGCCAGCAGCTTCGGACTAGCGGGAACAGATACGCAGTATTTT. It specifies CASSFGLAGTDTQYF.

This chain joins TRBV6-5 and TRBJ1-1; D gene unclear. The germline CDR1 and CDR2 sequences are MNHEY and SVGAGI. V lost 4 bases and J 5 bases, leaving 5 bases between the germline ends. The CDR3 covers 11 residues. The CDR3 loop reads CASSSSTEAFF. CDR3 sequence (DNA): TGTGCCAGCAGTTCCAGTACTGAAGCTTTCTTT.